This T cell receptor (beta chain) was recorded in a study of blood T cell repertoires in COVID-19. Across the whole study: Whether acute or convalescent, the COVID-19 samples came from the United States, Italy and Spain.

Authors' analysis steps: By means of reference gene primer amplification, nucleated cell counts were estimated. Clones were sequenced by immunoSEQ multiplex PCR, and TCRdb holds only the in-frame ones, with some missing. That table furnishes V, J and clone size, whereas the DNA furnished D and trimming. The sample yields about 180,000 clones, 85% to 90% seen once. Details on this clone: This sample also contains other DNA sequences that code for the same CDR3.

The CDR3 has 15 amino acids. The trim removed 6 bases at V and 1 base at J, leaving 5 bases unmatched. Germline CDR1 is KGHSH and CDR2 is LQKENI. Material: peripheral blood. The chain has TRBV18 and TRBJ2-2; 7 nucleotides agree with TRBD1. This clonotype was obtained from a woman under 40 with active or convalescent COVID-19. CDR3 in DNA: TGTGCCAGCTCCACCAGACAGGGGAACACCGGGGAGCTGTTTTTT. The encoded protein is CASSTRQGNTGELFF.